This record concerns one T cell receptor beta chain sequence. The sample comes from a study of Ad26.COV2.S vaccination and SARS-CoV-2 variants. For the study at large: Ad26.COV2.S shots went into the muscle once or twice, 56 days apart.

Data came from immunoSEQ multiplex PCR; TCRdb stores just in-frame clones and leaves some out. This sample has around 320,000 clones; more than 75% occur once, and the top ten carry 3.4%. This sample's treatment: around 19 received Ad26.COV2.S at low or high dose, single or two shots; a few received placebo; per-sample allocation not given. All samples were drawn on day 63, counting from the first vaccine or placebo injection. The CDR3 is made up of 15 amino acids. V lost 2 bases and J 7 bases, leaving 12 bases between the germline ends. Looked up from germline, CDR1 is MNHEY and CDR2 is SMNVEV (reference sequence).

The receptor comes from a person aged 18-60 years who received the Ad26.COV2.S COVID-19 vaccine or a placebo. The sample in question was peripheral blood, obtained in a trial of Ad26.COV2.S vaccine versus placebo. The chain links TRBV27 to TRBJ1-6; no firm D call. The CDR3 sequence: CASSLNAGMNSPLHF. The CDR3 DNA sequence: TGTGCCAGCAGTTTAAATGCGGGCATGAATTCACCCCTCCACTTT.